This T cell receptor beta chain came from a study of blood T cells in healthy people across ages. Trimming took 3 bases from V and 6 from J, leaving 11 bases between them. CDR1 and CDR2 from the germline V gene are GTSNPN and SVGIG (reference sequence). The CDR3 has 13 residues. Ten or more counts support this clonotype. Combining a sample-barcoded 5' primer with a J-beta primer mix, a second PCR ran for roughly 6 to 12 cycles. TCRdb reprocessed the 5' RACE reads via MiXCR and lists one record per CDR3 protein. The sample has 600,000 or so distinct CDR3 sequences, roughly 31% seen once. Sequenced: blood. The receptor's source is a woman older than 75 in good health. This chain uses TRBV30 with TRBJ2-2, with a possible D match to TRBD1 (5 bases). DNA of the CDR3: TGTGCCTGGAGGTCTCAGGGATCCGGGGAGCTGTTTTTT. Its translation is CAWRSQGSGELFF.